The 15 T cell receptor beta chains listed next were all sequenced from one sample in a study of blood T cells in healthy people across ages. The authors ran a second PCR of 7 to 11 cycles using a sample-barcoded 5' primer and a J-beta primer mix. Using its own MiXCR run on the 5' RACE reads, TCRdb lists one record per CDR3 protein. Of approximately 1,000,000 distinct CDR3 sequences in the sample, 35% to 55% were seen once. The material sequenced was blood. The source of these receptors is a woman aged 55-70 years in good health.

As DNA, the CDR3 is TGCAGCGTATCCAGGGCGAACACTGAAGCTTTCTTT. Protein product: CSVSRANTEAFF. The chain employs TRBV29-1 and TRBJ1-1; D might be TRBD1 (5 bases). This CDR3 spans 12 amino acids. Germline V lookup: CDR1 SQVTM, CDR2 ANQGSEA. Trimming stripped 6 bases from V and 1 base from J, with 9 bases between.

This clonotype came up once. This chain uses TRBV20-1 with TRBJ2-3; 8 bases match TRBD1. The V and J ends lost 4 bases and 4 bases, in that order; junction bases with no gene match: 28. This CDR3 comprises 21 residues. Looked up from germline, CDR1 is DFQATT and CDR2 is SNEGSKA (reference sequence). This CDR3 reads CSAKTFRDRPPGATHSDTQYF. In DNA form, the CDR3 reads TGCAGTGCTAAAACCTTCCGGGACAGGCCCCCTGGGGCCACACACTCAGATACGCAGTATTTT.

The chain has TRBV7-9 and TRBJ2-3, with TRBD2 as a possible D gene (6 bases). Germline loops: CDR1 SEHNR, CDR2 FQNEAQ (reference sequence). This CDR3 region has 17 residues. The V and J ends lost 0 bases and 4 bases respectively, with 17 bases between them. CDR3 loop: CASSLALSGGPADTQYF. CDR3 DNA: TGTGCCAGCAGCTTAGCGCTCTCAGGAGGGCCCGCAGATACGCAGTATTTT.

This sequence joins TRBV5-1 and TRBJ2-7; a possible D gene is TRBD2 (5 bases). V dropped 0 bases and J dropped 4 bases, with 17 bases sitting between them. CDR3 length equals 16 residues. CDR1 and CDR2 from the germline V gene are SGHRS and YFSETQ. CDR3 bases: TGCGCCAGCAGCTTGGAAAGCCTCGGGGTGTCTTACGAGCAGTACTTC. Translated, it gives CASSLESLGVSYEQYF. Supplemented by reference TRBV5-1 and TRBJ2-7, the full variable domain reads KAGVTQTPRYLIKTRGQQVTLSCSPISGHRSVSWYQQTPGQGLQFLFEYFSETQRNKGNFPGRFSGRQFSNSRSEMNVSTLELGDSALYLCASSLESLGVSYEQYFGPGTRLTVT.

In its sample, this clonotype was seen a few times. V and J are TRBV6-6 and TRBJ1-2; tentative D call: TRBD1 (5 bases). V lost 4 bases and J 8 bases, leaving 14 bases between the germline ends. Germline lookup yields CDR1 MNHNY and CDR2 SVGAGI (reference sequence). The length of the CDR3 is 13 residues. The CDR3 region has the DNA TGTGCCAGCAGTTTCCCGGGCGGGGGAGGCTACACCTTC. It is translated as CASSFPGGGGYTF.

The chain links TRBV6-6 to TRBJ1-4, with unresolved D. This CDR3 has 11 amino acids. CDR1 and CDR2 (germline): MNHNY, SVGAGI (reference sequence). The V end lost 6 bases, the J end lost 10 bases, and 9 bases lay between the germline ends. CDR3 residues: CASRRWAKLFF. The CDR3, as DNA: TGTGCCAGCAGGAGGTGGGCAAAACTGTTTTTT.

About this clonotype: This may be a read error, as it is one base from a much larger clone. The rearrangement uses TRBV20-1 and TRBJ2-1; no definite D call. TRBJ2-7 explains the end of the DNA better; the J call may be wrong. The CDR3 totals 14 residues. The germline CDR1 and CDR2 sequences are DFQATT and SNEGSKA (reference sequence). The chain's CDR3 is CSARRHSSYNEQYF. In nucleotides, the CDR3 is TGCAGTGCTAGAAGGCACAGCTCCTACAATGAGCAGTACTTC.

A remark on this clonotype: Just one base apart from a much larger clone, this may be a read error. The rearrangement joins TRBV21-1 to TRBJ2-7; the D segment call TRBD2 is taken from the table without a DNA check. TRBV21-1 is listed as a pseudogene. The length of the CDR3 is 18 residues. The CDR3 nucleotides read TGTGCCCGCAACACCATCGGGCTAGCGGGACCTCCCACCTACGAGCAGTACTTC. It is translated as CARNTIGLAGPPTYEQYF.

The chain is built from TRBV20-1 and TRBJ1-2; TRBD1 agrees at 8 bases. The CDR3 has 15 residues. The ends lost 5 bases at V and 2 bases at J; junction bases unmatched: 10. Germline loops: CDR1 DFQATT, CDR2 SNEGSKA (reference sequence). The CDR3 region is CSAVFGTGDNYGYTF. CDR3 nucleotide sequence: TGCAGTGCTGTCTTTGGGACAGGTGACAACTATGGCTACACCTTC.

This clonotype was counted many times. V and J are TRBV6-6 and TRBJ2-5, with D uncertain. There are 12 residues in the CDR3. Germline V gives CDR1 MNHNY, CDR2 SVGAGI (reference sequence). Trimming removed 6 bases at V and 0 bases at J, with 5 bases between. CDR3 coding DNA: TGTGCCAGCAGAGAGTACCAAGAGACCCAGTACTTC. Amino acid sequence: CASREYQETQYF.

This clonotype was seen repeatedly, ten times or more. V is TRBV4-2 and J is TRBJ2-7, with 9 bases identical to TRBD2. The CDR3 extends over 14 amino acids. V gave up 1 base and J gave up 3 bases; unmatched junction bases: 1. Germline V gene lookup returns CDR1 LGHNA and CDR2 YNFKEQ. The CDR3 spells CASSQASGNYEQYF. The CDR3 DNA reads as TGTGCCAGCAGCCAAGCTAGCGGGAACTACGAGCAGTACTTC.

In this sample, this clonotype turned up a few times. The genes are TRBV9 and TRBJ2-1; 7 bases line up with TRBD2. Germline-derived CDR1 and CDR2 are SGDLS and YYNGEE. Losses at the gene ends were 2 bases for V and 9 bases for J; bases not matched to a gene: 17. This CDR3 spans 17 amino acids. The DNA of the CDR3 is TGTGCCAGCAGCGTGTCCTCGGCGGCGGGAGTTGCGATTGAGCAGTTCTTC. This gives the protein CASSVSSAAGVAIEQFF.

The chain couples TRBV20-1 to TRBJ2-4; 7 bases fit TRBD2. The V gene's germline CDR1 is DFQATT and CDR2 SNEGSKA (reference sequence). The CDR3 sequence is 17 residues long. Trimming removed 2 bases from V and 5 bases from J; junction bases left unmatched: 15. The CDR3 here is CSARPAGSGLVENIQYF. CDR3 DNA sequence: TGCAGTGCTAGACCGGCGGGTAGCGGGCTTGTCGAAAACATTCAGTACTTC.

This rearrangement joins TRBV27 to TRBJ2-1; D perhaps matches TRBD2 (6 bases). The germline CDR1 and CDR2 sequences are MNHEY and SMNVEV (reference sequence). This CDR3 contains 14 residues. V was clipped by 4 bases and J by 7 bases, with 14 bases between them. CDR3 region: CASSSGPGRNEQFF. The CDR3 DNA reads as TGTGCCAGCAGTTCCGGGCCTGGGAGGAATGAGCAGTTCTTC.

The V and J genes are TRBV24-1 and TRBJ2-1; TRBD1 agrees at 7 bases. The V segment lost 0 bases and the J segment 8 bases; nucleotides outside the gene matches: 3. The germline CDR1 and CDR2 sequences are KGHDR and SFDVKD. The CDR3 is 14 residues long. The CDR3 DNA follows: TGTGCCACCAGTGATTTGGACAGGGCCCATGAGCAGTTCTTC. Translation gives CATSDLDRAHEQFF.